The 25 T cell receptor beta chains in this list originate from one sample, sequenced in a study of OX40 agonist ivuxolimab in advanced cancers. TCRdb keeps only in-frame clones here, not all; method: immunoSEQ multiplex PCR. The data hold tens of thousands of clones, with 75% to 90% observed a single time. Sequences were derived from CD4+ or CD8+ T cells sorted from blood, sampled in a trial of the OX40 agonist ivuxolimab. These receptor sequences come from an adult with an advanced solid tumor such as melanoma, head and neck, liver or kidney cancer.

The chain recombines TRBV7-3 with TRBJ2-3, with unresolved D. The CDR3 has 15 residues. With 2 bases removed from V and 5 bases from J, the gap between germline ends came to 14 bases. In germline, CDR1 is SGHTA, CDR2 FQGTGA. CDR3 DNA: TGTGCCAGCAGCTTAGCCCTGTCGTCCGTAGATACGCAGTATTTT. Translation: CASSLALSSVDTQYF. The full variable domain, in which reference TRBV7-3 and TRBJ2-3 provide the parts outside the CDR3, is GAGVSQTPSNKVTEKGKYVELRCDPISGHTALYWYRQSLGQGPEFLIYFQGTGAADDSGLPNDRFFAVRPEGSVSTLKIQRTERGDSAVYLCASSLALSSVDTQYFGPGTRLTVL.

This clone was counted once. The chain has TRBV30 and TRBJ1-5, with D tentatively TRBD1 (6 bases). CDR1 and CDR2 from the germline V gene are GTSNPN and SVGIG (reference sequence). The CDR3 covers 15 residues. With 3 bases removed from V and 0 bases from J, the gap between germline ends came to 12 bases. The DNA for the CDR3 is TGTGCCTGGAGGGACAGTACATATAGCAATCAGCCCCAGCATTTT. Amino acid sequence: CAWRDSTYSNQPQHF.

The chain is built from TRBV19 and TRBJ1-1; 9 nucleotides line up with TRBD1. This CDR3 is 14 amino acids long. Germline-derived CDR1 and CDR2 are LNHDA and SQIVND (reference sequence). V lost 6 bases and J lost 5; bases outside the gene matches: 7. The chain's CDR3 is CASSSTGGHTEAFF. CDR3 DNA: TGTGCCAGTAGCTCGACAGGGGGTCATACTGAAGCTTTCTTT.

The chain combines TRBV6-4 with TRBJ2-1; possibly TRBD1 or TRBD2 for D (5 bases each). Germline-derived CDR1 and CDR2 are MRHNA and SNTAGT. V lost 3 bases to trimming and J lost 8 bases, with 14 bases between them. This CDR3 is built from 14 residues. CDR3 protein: CASSEMGESDEQFF. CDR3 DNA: TGTGCCAGCAGTGAAATGGGGGAGTCTGATGAGCAGTTCTTC.

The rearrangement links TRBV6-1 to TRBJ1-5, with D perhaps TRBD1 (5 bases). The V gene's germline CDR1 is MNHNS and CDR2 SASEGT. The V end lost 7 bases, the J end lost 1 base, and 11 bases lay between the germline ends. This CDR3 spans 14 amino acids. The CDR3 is CASIPGQSNQPQHF. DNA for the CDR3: TGTGCCAGCATCCCAGGACAAAGCAATCAGCCCCAGCATTTT.

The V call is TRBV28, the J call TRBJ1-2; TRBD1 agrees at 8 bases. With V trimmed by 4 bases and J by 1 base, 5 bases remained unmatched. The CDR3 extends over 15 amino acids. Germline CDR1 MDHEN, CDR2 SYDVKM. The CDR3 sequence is CASSSTGGLNYGYTF. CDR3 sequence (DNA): TGTGCCAGCAGTTCCACAGGGGGGCTTAACTATGGCTACACCTTC.

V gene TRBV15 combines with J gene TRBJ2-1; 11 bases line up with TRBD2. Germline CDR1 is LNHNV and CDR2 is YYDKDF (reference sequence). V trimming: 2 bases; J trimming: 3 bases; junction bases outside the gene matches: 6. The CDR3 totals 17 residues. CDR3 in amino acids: CATSRQRGTSGYNEQFF. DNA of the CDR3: TGTGCCACCAGCAGACAAAGGGGGACTAGCGGCTACAATGAGCAGTTCTTC.

The CDR3 here is CASSYSEGFEQYV. The CDR3 nucleotides read TGTGCCAGCAGTTACTCGGAAGGATTCGAGCAGTACGTC. The chain has TRBV6-6 and TRBJ2-7; no definite D call. This CDR3 has 13 amino acids. V was pared by 0 bases and J by 6 bases, with 9 bases between. The germline V gene encodes CDR1 MNHNY and CDR2 SVGAGI (reference sequence).

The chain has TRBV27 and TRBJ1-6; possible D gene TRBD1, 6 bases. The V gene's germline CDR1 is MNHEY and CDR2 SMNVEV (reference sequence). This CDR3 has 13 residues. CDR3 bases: TGTGTATCCATGACAGGACACAATTCACCCCTCCACTTT. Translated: CVSMTGHNSPLHF.

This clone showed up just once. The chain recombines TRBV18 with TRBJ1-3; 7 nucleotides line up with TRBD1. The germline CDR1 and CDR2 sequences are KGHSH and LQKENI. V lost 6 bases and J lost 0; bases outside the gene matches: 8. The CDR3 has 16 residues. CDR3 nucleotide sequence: TGTGCCAGCTCGCCTAACAGGGGATTCTCTGGAAACACCATATATTTT. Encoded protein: CASSPNRGFSGNTIYF.

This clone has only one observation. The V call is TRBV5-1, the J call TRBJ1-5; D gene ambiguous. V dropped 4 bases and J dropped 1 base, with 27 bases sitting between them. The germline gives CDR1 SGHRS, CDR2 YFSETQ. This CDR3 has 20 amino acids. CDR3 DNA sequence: TGCGCCAGCAGCCTAAGGCCCATCGACATCCCGAACATGAGCAATCAGCCCCAGCATTTT. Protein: CASSLRPIDIPNMSNQPQHF.

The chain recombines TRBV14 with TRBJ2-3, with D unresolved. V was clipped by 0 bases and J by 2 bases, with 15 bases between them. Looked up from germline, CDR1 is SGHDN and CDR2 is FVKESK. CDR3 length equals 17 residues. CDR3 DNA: TGTGCCAGCAGCCAAGAGTCATCGTTACAGATCACAGATACGCAGTATTTT. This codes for CASSQESSLQITDTQYF.

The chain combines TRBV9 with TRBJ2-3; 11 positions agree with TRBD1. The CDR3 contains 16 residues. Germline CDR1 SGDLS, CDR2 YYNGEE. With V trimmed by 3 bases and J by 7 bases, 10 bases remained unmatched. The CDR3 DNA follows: TGTGCCAGCAGCGGAACCGGGACAGGGGGTCAGAATACGCAGTATTTT. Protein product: CASSGTGTGGQNTQYF.

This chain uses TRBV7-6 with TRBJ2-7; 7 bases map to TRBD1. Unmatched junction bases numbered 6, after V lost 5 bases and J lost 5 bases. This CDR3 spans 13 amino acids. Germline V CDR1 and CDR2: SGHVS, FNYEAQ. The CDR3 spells CASSLRDSHEQYF. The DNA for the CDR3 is TGTGCCAGCAGCCTCCGGGACAGCCACGAGCAGTACTTC.

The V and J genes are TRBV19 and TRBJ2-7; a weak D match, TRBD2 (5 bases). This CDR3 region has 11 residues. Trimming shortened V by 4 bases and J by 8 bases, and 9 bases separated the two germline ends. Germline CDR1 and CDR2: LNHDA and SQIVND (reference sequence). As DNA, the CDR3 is TGTGCCAGTAGTAGGGAGAGTAAGCAGTACTTC. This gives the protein CASSRESKQYF.

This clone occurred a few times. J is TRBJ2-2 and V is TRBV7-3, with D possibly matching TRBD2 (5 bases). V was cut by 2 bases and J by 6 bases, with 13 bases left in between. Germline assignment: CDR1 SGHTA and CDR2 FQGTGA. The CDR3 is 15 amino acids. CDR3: CASSLYGIGAGELFF. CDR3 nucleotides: TGTGCCAGCAGCTTATACGGGATCGGGGCCGGGGAGCTGTTTTTT.

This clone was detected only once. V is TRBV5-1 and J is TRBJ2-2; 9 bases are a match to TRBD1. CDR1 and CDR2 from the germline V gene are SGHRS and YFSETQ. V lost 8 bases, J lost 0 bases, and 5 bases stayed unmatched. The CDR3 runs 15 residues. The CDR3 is CASRGTGSNTGELFF. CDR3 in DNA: TGCGCCAGTCGCGGGACAGGGTCGAACACCGGGGAGCTGTTTTTT.

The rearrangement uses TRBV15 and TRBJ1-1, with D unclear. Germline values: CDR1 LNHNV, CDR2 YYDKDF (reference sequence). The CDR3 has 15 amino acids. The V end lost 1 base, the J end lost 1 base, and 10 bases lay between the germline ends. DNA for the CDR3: TGTGCCACCAGCAGAGCCCGCCAGAGGAACACTGAAGCTTTCTTT. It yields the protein CATSRARQRNTEAFF.

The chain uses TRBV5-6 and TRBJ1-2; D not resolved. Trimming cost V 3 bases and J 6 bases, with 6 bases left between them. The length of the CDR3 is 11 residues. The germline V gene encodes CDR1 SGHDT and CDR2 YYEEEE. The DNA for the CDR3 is TGTGCCAGCAGCTCTGGTCATGGCTACACCTTC. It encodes CASSSGHGYTF.

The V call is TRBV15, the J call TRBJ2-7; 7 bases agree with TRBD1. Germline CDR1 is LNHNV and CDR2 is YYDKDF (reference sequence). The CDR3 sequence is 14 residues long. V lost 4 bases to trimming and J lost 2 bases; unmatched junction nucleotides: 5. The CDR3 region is CATSIEQGPYEQYF. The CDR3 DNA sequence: TGTGCCACCAGCATAGAACAGGGGCCCTACGAGCAGTACTTC.

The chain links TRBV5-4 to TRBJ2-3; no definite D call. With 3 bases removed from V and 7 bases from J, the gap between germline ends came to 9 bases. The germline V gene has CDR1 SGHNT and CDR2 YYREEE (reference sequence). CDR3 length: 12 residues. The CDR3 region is CASSSGQYTQYF. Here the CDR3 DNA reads TGTGCCAGCAGCTCTGGCCAGTATACGCAGTATTTT.

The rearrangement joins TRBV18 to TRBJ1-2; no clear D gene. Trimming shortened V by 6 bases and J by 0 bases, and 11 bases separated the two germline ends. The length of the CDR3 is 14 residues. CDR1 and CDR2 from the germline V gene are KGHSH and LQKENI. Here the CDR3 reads CASSPAGSNYGYTF. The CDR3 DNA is TGTGCCAGCTCCCCGGCGGGATCTAACTATGGCTACACCTTC.

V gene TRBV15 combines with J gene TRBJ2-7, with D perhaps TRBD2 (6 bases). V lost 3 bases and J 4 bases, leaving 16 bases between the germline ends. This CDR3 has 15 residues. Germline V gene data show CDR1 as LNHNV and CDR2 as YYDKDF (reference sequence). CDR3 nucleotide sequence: TGTGCCACCAGCAGGACTAGGACTGGTTTTTACGAGCAGTACTTC. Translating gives CATSRTRTGFYEQYF.

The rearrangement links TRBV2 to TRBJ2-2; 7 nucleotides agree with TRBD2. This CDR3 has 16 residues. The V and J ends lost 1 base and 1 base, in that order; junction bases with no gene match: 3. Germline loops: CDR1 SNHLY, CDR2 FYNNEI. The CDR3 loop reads CASSEGVAGNTGELFF. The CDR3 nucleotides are TGTGCCAGCAGTGAAGGCGTAGCGGGGAACACCGGGGAGCTGTTTTTT.

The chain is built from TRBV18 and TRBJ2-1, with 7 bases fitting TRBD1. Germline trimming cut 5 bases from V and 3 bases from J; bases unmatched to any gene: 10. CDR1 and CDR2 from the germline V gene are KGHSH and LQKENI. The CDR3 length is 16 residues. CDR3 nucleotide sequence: TGTGCCAGCTCAGGCCCCACAGGGGCCGTCTACAATGAGCAGTTCTTC. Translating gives CASSGPTGAVYNEQFF.